These 27 T cell receptor beta chains were sequenced from one sample in a study of T cells in Graves' hyperthyroidism and ophthalmopathy. TCR beta CDR3 regions were amplified from RNA. First-round RT-PCR with HTBI primers amplified the TCR CDR3 region. Each CDR3 protein gets one entry after TCRdb re-called the multiplex PCR reads with MiXCR. The data hold roughly 250,000 distinct CDR3 sequences, with about a sixth observed a single time. Sequenced input: blood. The source is a woman between 18 and 30 years old with Graves' ophthalmopathy.

This clonotype came up many times. The chain couples TRBV27 to TRBJ2-7; D possibly corresponds to TRBD1 (5 bases). Germline CDR1 and CDR2: MNHEY and SMNVEV (reference sequence). Trimming pared 5 bases from V and 3 bases from J, leaving 17 bases between. CDR3 length equals 15 residues. The CDR3 here is CASSLHQGPGYEQYF. Written as DNA, the CDR3 is TGTGCCAGCAGTCTACACCAGGGTCCAGGCTACGAGCAGTACTTC.

This clonotype was detected many times. This sequence joins TRBV7-9 and TRBJ1-2, with 8 bases aligning to TRBD1. Germline lookup yields CDR1 SEHNR and CDR2 FQNEAQ (reference sequence). Trimming removed 0 bases from V and 4 bases from J; junction bases left unmatched: 7. This CDR3 is built from 16 residues. As DNA, the CDR3 is TGTGCCAGCAGCTTAGCGGAGGCAGGGGGCCGCTATGGCTACACCTTC. Residues: CASSLAEAGGRYGYTF.

This clonotype was seen ten or more times. This chain joins TRBV30 and TRBJ1-1; D is undetermined. Trimming stripped 0 bases from V and 5 bases from J, with 13 bases between. There are 14 residues in the CDR3. CDR1 is GTSNPN, CDR2 SVGIG, per germline (reference sequence). CDR3 in DNA: TGTGCCTGGAGTGTGGGAGGAATGGGGACTGAAGCTTTCTTT. It specifies CAWSVGGMGTEAFF.

At least ten counts were recorded for this clonotype. The chain has TRBV4-1 and TRBJ2-3; 12 nucleotides match TRBD2. J was trimmed by 5 bases and V by 4 bases; bases with no gene match: 7. Germline CDR1 reads MGHRA; CDR2 reads YSYEKL. The CDR3 is 16 residues long. DNA for the CDR3: TGCGCCAGCAGCCGCCAACTAGCGGGGGGTGGAGATACGCAGTATTTT. This translates into CASSRQLAGGGDTQYF.

This clonotype was seen ten or more times. The chain links TRBV12-3 or TRBV12-4 to TRBJ2-1; 13 bases match TRBD2. V shed 6 bases, J shed 6 bases, and the junction held 5 bases outside the gene matches. The length of the CDR3 is 15 residues. CDR3 nucleotide sequence: TGTGCCAGCAGACTAGCGGGAGGGCCTTCCAATGAGCAGTTCTTC. Protein sequence: CASRLAGGPSNEQFF.

This clonotype was counted at least ten times. The CDR3 DNA is TGTGCCATCAGGGCCGGCGGGGAGGGTAACTATGGCTACACCTTC. This codes for CAIRAGGEGNYGYTF. The chain combines TRBV10-3 with TRBJ1-2; no reliable D call. CDR3 length: 15 residues. The germline V gene encodes CDR1 ENHRY and CDR2 SYGVKD. Trimming stripped 6 bases from V and 1 base from J, with 15 bases between.

Ten or more counts support this clonotype. The chain recombines TRBV27 with TRBJ1-1; D not certain. The germline V gene encodes CDR1 MNHEY and CDR2 SMNVEV (reference sequence). Between the trimmed V and J ends, which lost 2 bases and 7 bases, there was a span of 14 bases. The CDR3 covers 14 residues. The CDR3 bases are TGTGCCAGCAGTTTACTCTCGGGGTCGAATGAAGCTTTCTTT. Residues: CASSLLSGSNEAFF.

This clonotype was found many times. The chain links TRBV5-1 to TRBJ1-2; maybe TRBD1 (5 bases). CDR1 is SGHRS, CDR2 YFSETQ, per germline. The V end was cut by 4 bases, the J end by 1 base, with 14 bases between. The CDR3 totals 15 residues. CDR3 nucleotide sequence: TGCGCCAGCAGCCTTACAGGAGAGTTTAACTATGGCTACACCTTC. It specifies CASSLTGEFNYGYTF. Using reference TRBV5-1 and TRBJ1-2 for the parts outside the CDR3, the full variable domain is KAGVTQTPRYLIKTRGQQVTLSCSPISGHRSVSWYQQTPGQGLQFLFEYFSETQRNKGNFPGRFSGRQFSNSRSEMNVSTLELGDSALYLCASSLTGEFNYGYTFGSGTRLTVV.

This clonotype has a count of ten or more. The rearrangement joins TRBV2 to TRBJ2-2; tentatively, D is TRBD1 (5 bases). Germline assignment: CDR1 SNHLY and CDR2 FYNNEI. The V end lost 11 bases, the J end lost 1 base, and 14 bases lay between the germline ends. This CDR3 has 14 amino acids. CDR3 DNA sequence: TGTGCCGGAAAGGGGCTCAAGAACACCGGGGAGCTGTTTTTT. This codes for CAGKGLKNTGELFF.

This clonotype has a handful of counts. The chain recombines TRBV3-1 with TRBJ2-3; D assignment may be TRBD1 or TRBD2 (6 bases each). Trimming shortened V by 1 base and J by 8 bases, and 19 bases separated the two germline ends. Germline V gene data show CDR1 as LGHDT and CDR2 as YNNKEL (reference sequence). This CDR3 is 16 amino acids long. CDR3 coding DNA: TGTGCCAGCAGCCAAGGAGAAGGGGGGTTGGTAGGTACGCAGTATTTT. Amino acid sequence: CASSQGEGGLVGTQYF.

This clonotype was seen ten or more times. This chain connects TRBV28 to TRBJ1-6; 7 bases fit TRBD1. Germline lookup yields CDR1 MDHEN and CDR2 SYDVKM. The CDR3 length is 12 residues. V shed 8 bases and J 7 bases; nucleotides not matched to a gene: 2. CDR3 sequence (DNA): TGTGCCAGCGGCAGGGGGAATTCACCCCTCCACTTT. Protein: CASGRGNSPLHF. Together with reference TRBV28 and TRBJ1-6, the CDR3 gives the full variable domain: DVKVTQSSRYLVKRTGEKVFLECVQDMDHENMFWYRQDPGLGLRLIYFSYDVKMKEKGDIPEGYSVSREKKERFSLILESASTNQTSMYLCASGRGNSPLHFGNGTRLTVT.

This clonotype was seen ten or more times. The chain joins TRBV6-1 to TRBJ1-5; a possible D gene is TRBD1 (5 bases). Germline CDR1 is MNHNS and CDR2 is SASEGT. Trimming removed 7 bases at V and 7 bases at J, with 11 bases between. The length of the CDR3 is 12 residues. CDR3 DNA: TGTGCCAGCACCCCGGGGGGGCAGCCCCAGCATTTT. This gives the protein CASTPGGQPQHF.

This clonotype showed up just once. This may come from a read error, since a much larger clone is one base off. The genes are TRBV10-3 and TRBJ1-5; D remains ambiguous. This CDR3 contains 12 residues. The germline V gene has CDR1 ENHRY and CDR2 SYGVKD. In nucleotides, the CDR3 is TGTGCCACCAGTGAGTCCGGTCAGCCCCAGCATTTT. Its translation is CATSESGQPQHF.

This clonotype was found many times. This rearrangement joins TRBV6-2 or TRBV6-3 to TRBJ1-1; no firm D call. Looked up from germline, CDR1 is MNHEY and CDR2 is SVGEGT. This CDR3 spans 13 amino acids. Trimming shortened V by 0 bases and J by 4 bases, and 6 bases separated the two germline ends. The CDR3 region has the DNA TGTGCCAGCAGTTACTCGAGGACCACTGAAGCTTTCTTT. It specifies CASSYSRTTEAFF.

This clonotype was seen many times. The rearrangement links TRBV28 to TRBJ2-6; perhaps TRBD1 as D (6 bases). There are 18 residues in the CDR3. Deletions cut 6 bases from V and 2 bases from J, with 20 bases between. CDR1 MDHEN and CDR2 SYDVKM come from the germline V gene. CDR3 nucleotide sequence: TGTGCCAGCAGGGGGGTTAGGTCAGGGGCCGCTGGGGCCAACGTCCTGACTTTC. Its protein product is CASRGVRSGAAGANVLTF. Full variable domain (outside the CDR3, taken from reference TRBV28 and TRBJ2-6): DVKVTQSSRYLVKRTGEKVFLECVQDMDHENMFWYRQDPGLGLRLIYFSYDVKMKEKGDIPEGYSVSREKKERFSLILESASTNQTSMYLCASRGVRSGAAGANVLTFGAGSRLTVL.

The V and J genes are TRBV19 and TRBJ2-5; TRBD1 matches 8 bases. The CDR3 has 13 residues. Looked up from germline, CDR1 is LNHDA and CDR2 is SQIVND (reference sequence). V was pared by 3 bases and J by 5 bases, with 2 bases of the junction left unmatched. The DNA for the CDR3 is TGTGCCAGTAGTATCCAGGGGGCTGAGACCCAGTACTTC. As protein: CASSIQGAETQYF.

The V call is TRBV28, the J call TRBJ1-3; 9 bases map to TRBD1. Germline V lookup: CDR1 MDHEN, CDR2 SYDVKM. This CDR3 spans 14 amino acids. V was pared by 7 bases and J by 4 bases, with 5 bases of the junction left unmatched. The CDR3: CASTRDRAGNTIYF. As DNA, the CDR3 is TGTGCCAGCACCCGGGACAGGGCCGGAAACACCATATATTTT.

Only one count was recorded for this clonotype. The V call is TRBV28, the J call TRBJ1-3, with D tentatively TRBD1 (5 bases). CDR1 is MDHEN and CDR2 is SYDVKM in the germline V gene. V was clipped by 6 bases and J by 7 bases, with 16 bases between them. The CDR3 sequence is 14 residues long. The CDR3 bases are TGTGCCAGCAGGCCCCCGGGGCGCGAGAACACCATATATTTT. Translating gives CASRPPGRENTIYF.

This clonotype was picked up a small number of times. This sequence joins TRBV20-1 and TRBJ2-1, with TRBD2 matching 14 bases. The CDR3 sequence is 16 residues long. Germline V gene sequence: CDR1 DFQATT, CDR2 SNEGSKA (reference sequence). V shed 1 base and J 7 bases; nucleotides not matched to a gene: 6. The CDR3 DNA sequence: TGCAGTGCTAGAGCCCCGACTAGCGGGAGGGGTAATGAGCAGTTCTTC. Translated: CSARAPTSGRGNEQFF.

This clonotype was detected many times. V gene TRBV6-1 combines with J gene TRBJ1-1; D is possibly TRBD1 (5 bases). The V end lost 5 bases, the J end lost 4 bases, and 17 bases lay between the germline ends. Germline values: CDR1 MNHNS, CDR2 SASEGT. The CDR3 is 15 amino acids. The CDR3 DNA sequence: TGTGCCAGCAGTTATCCGGGACCACGGGGCACTGAAGCTTTCTTT. Its protein is CASSYPGPRGTEAFF.

Comments on this clonotype: Since a much larger clone is just one base distant, this may be a read error. The chain is built from TRBV5-1 and TRBJ2-2; 8 bases are a match to TRBD2. The CDR3 runs to 20 residues. Germline lookup yields CDR1 SGHRS and CDR2 YFSETQ. The J segment lost 3 bases and the V segment lost 4 bases, leaving 20 bases of the junction unmatched. CDR3 amino acids: CASSPVGAGGSSGDTGELFF. The CDR3 region has the DNA TGCGCCAGCAGCCCAGTAGGCGCGGGAGGCTCTTCGGGGGACACCGGGGAGCTGTTTTTT.

The table lists this clonotype with many counts. This chain connects TRBV7-2 to TRBJ2-3; D is ambiguous. The CDR3 covers 15 residues. Germline V gives CDR1 SGHTA, CDR2 FQGNSA. Between the trimmed V and J ends, which lost 2 bases and 0 bases, there was a span of 9 bases. The CDR3 is CASSLWIDSTDTQYF. The CDR3 nucleotides read TGTGCCAGCAGCTTATGGATTGATAGCACAGATACGCAGTATTTT.

With regard to this clonotype: This may stem from a read error, because a much larger clone lies one nucleotide away. The rearrangement uses TRBV6-2 or TRBV6-3 and TRBJ1-1; D might be TRBD1 (5 bases). V was shortened by 6 bases and J by 5 bases, with 10 bases between the two germline ends. Looked up from germline, CDR1 is MNHEY and CDR2 is SVGEGT. The CDR3 length is 12 residues. The CDR3 DNA follows: TGTGCCAGCAGCGGGGAGGGGACTGAAGCTTTCTTT. It encodes CASSGEGTEAFF.

This clonotype was detected ten times or more. J is TRBJ2-7 and V is TRBV12-3 or TRBV12-4; 12 nucleotides align to TRBD1. V gave up 6 bases and J gave up 2 bases; unmatched junction bases: 11. This CDR3 is built from 17 residues. The CDR3, as DNA: TGTGCCAGCAGCCTGGGACAGGGGGCTTCACTACCCTACGAGCAGTACTTC. Encoded protein: CASSLGQGASLPYEQYF.

This clonotype was observed at least ten times. This chain connects TRBV5-6 to TRBJ2-5; 10 bases match TRBD2. Trimming removed 1 base from V and 4 bases from J; junction bases left unmatched: 7. Per the germline V gene, CDR1 is SGHDT and CDR2 is YYEEEE. The CDR3 has 16 residues. The CDR3 nucleotides are TGTGCCAGCAGCTTGAAATCCAGCGGGGGGGGAGAGACCCAGTACTTC. Its protein is CASSLKSSGGGETQYF.

The chain employs TRBV30 and TRBJ2-7, with 9 bases identical to TRBD1. This CDR3 is 14 amino acids long. Germline V gene lookup returns CDR1 GTSNPN and CDR2 SVGIG (reference sequence). V was pared by 2 bases and J by 3 bases, with 5 bases of the junction left unmatched. The chain's CDR3 is CAWSREGQGYEQYF. In DNA form, the CDR3 reads TGTGCCTGGAGTCGTGAGGGACAGGGCTACGAGCAGTACTTC.

This clonotype was seen ten or more times. This sequence joins TRBV10-3 and TRBJ1-6; D not certain. The length of the CDR3 is 13 residues. Germline CDR1 ENHRY, CDR2 SYGVKD. V was trimmed by 8 bases and J by 9 bases, leaving 14 bases between them. The CDR3: CAIQTDGVSPLHF. In DNA form, the CDR3 reads TGTGCCATCCAAACGGATGGGGTTTCACCCCTCCACTTT.